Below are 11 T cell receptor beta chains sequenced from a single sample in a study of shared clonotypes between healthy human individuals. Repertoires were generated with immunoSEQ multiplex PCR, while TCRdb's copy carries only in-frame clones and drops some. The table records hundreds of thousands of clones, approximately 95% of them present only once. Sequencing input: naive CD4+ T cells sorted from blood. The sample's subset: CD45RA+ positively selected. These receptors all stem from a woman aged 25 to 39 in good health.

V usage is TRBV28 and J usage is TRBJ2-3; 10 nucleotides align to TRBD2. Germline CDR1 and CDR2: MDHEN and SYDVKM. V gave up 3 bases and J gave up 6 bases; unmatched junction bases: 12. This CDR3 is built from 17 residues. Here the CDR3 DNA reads TGTGCCAGCAGTTTCCCGCCAGCGGGAGGGGCCAGGGATACGCAGTATTTT. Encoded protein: CASSFPPAGGARDTQYF.

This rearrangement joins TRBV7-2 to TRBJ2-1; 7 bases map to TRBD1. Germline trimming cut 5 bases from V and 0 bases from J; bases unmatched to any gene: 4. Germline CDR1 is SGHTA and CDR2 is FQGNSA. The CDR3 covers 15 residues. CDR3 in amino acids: CASSPTGASYNEQFF. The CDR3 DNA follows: TGTGCCAGCAGCCCAACAGGGGCCTCCTACAATGAGCAGTTCTTC.

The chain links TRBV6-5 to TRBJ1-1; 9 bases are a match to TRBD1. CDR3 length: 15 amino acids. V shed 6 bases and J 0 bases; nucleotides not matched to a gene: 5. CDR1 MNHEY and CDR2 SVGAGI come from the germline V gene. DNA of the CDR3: TGTGCCAGCAGAAGGGACAGGGATGTGAACACTGAAGCTTTCTTT. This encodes CASRRDRDVNTEAFF.

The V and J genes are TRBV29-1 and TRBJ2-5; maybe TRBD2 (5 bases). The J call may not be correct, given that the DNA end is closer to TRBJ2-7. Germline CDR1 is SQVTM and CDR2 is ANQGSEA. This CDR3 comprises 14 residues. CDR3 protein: CSVTKRQYSYEQYF. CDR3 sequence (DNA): TGCAGCGTTACCAAGCGGCAATACTCCTACGAGCAGTACTTC.

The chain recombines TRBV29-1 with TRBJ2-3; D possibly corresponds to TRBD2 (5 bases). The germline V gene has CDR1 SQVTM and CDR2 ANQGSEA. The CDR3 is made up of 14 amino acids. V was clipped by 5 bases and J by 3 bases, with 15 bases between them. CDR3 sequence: CSVSTRGSTDTQYF. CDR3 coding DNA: TGCAGCGTTTCCACTCGTGGGAGTACAGATACGCAGTATTTT.

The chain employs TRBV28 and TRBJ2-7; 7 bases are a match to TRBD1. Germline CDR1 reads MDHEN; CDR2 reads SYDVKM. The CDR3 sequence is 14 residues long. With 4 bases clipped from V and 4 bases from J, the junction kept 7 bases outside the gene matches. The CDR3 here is CASSSPGQIYEQYF. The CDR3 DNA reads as TGTGCCAGCAGTTCGCCGGGACAGATATACGAGCAGTACTTC.

CDR3 coding DNA: TGTGCCAGCAGGGTGAACACCGGGGAGCTGTTTTTT. Its protein product is CASRVNTGELFF. The V and J genes are TRBV2 and TRBJ2-2; D unclear. The CDR3 is made up of 12 amino acids. The V gene's germline CDR1 is SNHLY and CDR2 FYNNEI. V lost 6 bases and J lost 1, with 3 bases in between. Looking up the rest from reference TRBV2 and TRBJ2-2 gives the full variable domain: EPEVTQTPSHQVTQMGQEVILRCVPISNHLYFYWYRQILGQKVEFLVSFYNNEISEKSEIFDDQFSVERPDGSNFTLKIRSTKLEDSAMYFCASRVNTGELFFGEGSRLTVL.

In DNA form, the CDR3 reads TGTGCCAGCAGTTCCTCACCCGCGGGTGTCTACGAGCAGTACTTC. Its protein is CASSSSPAGVYEQYF. The chain joins TRBV28 to TRBJ2-5, with a possible D match to TRBD2 (5 bases). The J call is doubtful: the DNA matches TRBJ2-7 better. This CDR3 has 15 amino acids. CDR1 and CDR2 from the germline V gene are MDHEN and SYDVKM.

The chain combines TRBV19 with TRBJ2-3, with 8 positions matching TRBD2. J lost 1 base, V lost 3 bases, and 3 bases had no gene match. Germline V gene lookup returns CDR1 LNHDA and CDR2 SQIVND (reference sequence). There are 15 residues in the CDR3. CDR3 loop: CASSIPREGTDTQYF. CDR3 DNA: TGTGCCAGTAGTATTCCGCGGGAGGGCACAGATACGCAGTATTTT.

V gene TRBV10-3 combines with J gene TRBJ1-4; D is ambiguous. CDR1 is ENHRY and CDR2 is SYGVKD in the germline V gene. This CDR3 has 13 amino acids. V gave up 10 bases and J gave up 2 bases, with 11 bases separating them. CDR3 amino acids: CATKGRTNEKLFF. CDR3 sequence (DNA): TGTGCCACGAAAGGGAGGACTAATGAAAAACTGTTTTTT.

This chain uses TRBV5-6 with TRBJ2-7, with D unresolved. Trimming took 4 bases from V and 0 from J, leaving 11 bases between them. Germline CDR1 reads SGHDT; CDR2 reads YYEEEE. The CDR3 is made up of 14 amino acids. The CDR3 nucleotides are TGTGCCAGCAGCACGGTTGTGAGCTCCTACGAGCAGTACTTC. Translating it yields CASSTVVSSYEQYF.